The 13 T cell receptor beta chains presented below share a single source sample, sequenced in a study of control samples from healthy donors and cancer patients. Using immunoSEQ multiplex PCR, the repertoire was profiled, and TCRdb retains in-frame clones only, with some absent. This sample has tens of thousands of clones, with roughly 82% found just once. The sample was PBMCs. These receptors originate from a woman aged 50 to 60 with lung cancer.

This clone was seen a single time. V and J are TRBV11-3 and TRBJ2-7; 7 positions agree with TRBD1. This CDR3 has 16 amino acids. V was clipped by 4 bases and J by 1 base; unmatched bases: 10. The germline V gene has CDR1 SGHNT and CDR2 YENEEA. The CDR3 protein is CASSSPGTAQSYEQYF. CDR3 DNA: TGTGCCAGCAGCTCTCCCGGGACAGCCCAATCCTACGAGCAGTACTTC.

The V and J genes are TRBV2 and TRBJ1-1; D not certain. The CDR3 contains 12 residues. V was cut by 3 bases and J by 1 base, with 3 bases left in between. Germline V gives CDR1 SNHLY, CDR2 FYNNEI. The CDR3 DNA reads TGTGCCAGCAGTGATAGGAACACTGAAGCTTTCTTT. Protein product: CASSDRNTEAFF.

V is TRBV7-2 and J is TRBJ1-2, with TRBD1 as a possible D gene (6 bases). The CDR3 runs to 13 residues. The germline CDR1 and CDR2 sequences are SGHTA and FQGNSA. V shed 4 bases and J shed 8 bases, with 14 bases lying between them. The CDR3 sequence: CASSSPGALGYTF. The CDR3 DNA sequence: TGTGCCAGCAGCTCACCAGGGGCGCTCGGCTACACCTTC.

The chain recombines TRBV25-1 with TRBJ2-1, with 8 bases lining up with TRBD1. The V gene's germline CDR1 is MGHDK and CDR2 SYGVNS. Losses at the gene ends were 6 bases for V and 4 bases for J; bases not matched to a gene: 8. CDR3 length equals 15 residues. In nucleotides, the CDR3 is TGTGCCAGCAGGGATGACAGGGGATTTTACAATGAGCAGTTCTTC. Translating it yields CASRDDRGFYNEQFF.

The chain recombines TRBV5-1 with TRBJ2-2; D unresolved. The CDR3 consists of 15 residues. V shed 0 bases and J shed 2 bases, with 8 bases lying between them. Germline V gene lookup returns CDR1 SGHRS and CDR2 YFSETQ. This CDR3 reads CASSLEGFNTGELFF. The CDR3, as DNA: TGCGCCAGCAGCTTGGAAGGCTTCAACACCGGGGAGCTGTTTTTT.

The CDR3 sequence is CAAPCYGYTF. The CDR3 DNA is TGCGCCGCCCCCTGTTATGGCTACACCTTC. V and J are TRBV5-1 and TRBJ1-2; D is undetermined. Germline values: CDR1 SGHRS, CDR2 YFSETQ. V dropped 10 bases and J dropped 5 bases, with 9 bases sitting between them. This CDR3 has 10 amino acids.

The rearrangement links TRBV2 to TRBJ1-1, with a weak D call TRBD1 (5 bases). CDR1 SNHLY and CDR2 FYNNEI come from the germline V gene. This CDR3 contains 14 residues. V gave up 6 bases and J gave up 1 base, with 12 bases separating them. CDR3 DNA sequence: TGTGCCAGCAGCGACCCCGGACAGAACACTGAAGCTTTCTTT. Translation: CASSDPGQNTEAFF.

This chain connects TRBV28 to TRBJ1-5; 7 bases are shared with TRBD1. This CDR3 region has 20 residues. CDR1 MDHEN and CDR2 SYDVKM come from the germline V gene. J was trimmed by 2 bases and V by 7 bases; bases with no gene match: 23. The CDR3 DNA reads TGTGCCAGCAAGGAGCTTAGGACCGGGACAGCAGTGGTGGGCAATCAGCCCCAGCATTTT. Residues: CASKELRTGTAVVGNQPQHF. Drawing the rest from reference TRBV28 and TRBJ1-5, the complete variable domain is DVKVTQSSRYLVKRTGEKVFLECVQDMDHENMFWYRQDPGLGLRLIYFSYDVKMKEKGDIPEGYSVSREKKERFSLILESASTNQTSMYLCASKELRTGTAVVGNQPQHFGDGTRLSIL.

This clone was recorded once. The rearrangement joins TRBV11-2 to TRBJ1-2; 10 bases align to TRBD1. Germline V gene data show CDR1 as SGHAT and CDR2 as FQNNGV. V lost 5 bases and J lost 2; bases outside the gene matches: 8. The CDR3 runs 16 residues. CDR3 residues: CASSPGTGAGNYGYTF. The CDR3 DNA follows: TGTGCCAGCAGCCCCGGGACAGGGGCAGGAAACTATGGCTACACCTTC.

The chain has TRBV6-2 or TRBV6-3 and TRBJ1-4; D remains unclear. Germline V gene data show CDR1 as MNHEY and CDR2 as SVGEGT. The CDR3 has 15 residues. Trimming pared 6 bases from V and 2 bases from J, leaving 13 bases between. CDR3 loop: CASSRSGGTNEKLFF. CDR3 nucleotides: TGTGCCAGCAGCCGGTCGGGAGGCACTAATGAAAAACTGTTTTTT.

The chain's CDR3 is CASSSPGQGINEQFF. The CDR3 DNA reads as TGTGCCAGCAGTTCCCCGGGACAGGGCATCAATGAGCAGTTCTTC. This chain links TRBV27 with TRBJ2-1; 9 bases line up with TRBD1. V was pared by 4 bases and J by 6 bases, with 7 bases of the junction left unmatched. The CDR3 contains 15 residues. Germline V gene lookup returns CDR1 MNHEY and CDR2 SMNVEV (reference sequence).

The chain recombines TRBV19 with TRBJ1-1; 9 bases are a match to TRBD1. CDR3 length equals 15 residues. Per the germline V gene, CDR1 is LNHDA and CDR2 is SQIVND (reference sequence). Unmatched junction bases numbered 7, after V lost 5 bases and J lost 3 bases. The CDR3 DNA is TGTGCCAGTAGTCTCCTGACAGGGGGGGACACTGAAGCTTTCTTT. This gives the protein CASSLLTGGDTEAFF.

This chain links TRBV10-3 with TRBJ2-7; 13 nucleotides match TRBD2. Germline lookup yields CDR1 ENHRY and CDR2 SYGVKD. CDR3 length: 15 amino acids. V trimming: 7 bases; J trimming: 3 bases; junction bases outside the gene matches: 6. The CDR3 nucleotides are TGTGCCATCAACCCTGGGACTAGCGGGATCTACGAGCAGTACTTC. Translated, it gives CAINPGTSGIYEQYF.